This T cell receptor beta chain is from a study of human T cells and chemical hapten exposure. Broader study findings: With regard to DPC sensitization, TCRs above 1 in 1000 frequency did not change.

The CDR3 consists of 15 residues. V lost 5 bases and J lost 4; bases outside the gene matches: 8. Germline V gene sequence: CDR1 SGHRS, CDR2 YFSETQ. This clonotype came up a few times. The antigen is undetermined. TCRdb used MiXCR to reprocess the RACE reads, holding one entry per CDR3 protein. The top ten hold roughly 7.9% of the sample, which has about 340,000 distinct CDR3 sequences, under 9% seen once. Time point in this sample: patch test 1, 2 weeks after DPC sensitization. Treatment indicated: therapeutic diphenylcyclopropenone sensitization with weekly scalp DPC. This TCR came from a woman younger than 35 with alopecia areata. Some clones in this sample may be carry-over from other donors' samples. The sample in question was whole blood, obtained in connection with sensitization to the hapten diphenylcyclopropenone (DPC). V usage is TRBV5-1 and J usage is TRBJ1-5, with 8 bases that match TRBD1. CDR3 protein: CASRKTDRANQPQHF. CDR3 bases: TGCGCCAGCAGGAAGACGGACAGGGCGAATCAGCCCCAGCATTTT.